The rows below give T cell receptor beta chains drawn from one sample of a study of molecular identifiers for immune sequencing clone quantification. TCRdb reprocessed the PCR reads with MiXCR, giving one entry per CDR3 protein. The sample has hundreds of thousands of distinct CDR3 sequences; about 25% are singletons. Sequenced material: naive CD8+ T cells from blood, with Jurkat cell RNA spiked in. The receptors here all came from a human donor in good health. Some libraries in this study had Jurkat cell RNA spiked in. CDR3s include the opening cysteine and the closing phenylalanine or tryptophan. D genes are given only for firm matches. Clone size, where shown, is once, few, many, or a class for clones that have expanded.

D,J,size,V,length,DNA,CDR3
.,TRBJ1-1,.,TRBV5-5,16,TGTGCCAGCAGCTTGGCCCCGGGGGCGCGGGACACTGAAGCTTTCTTT,CASSLAPGARDTEAFF
TRBD1,TRBJ2-1,.,TRBV24-1,16,TGTGCCACCAGTGATTTGTCCCAGGGGGCTCGCAATGAGCAGTTCTTC,CATSDLSQGARNEQFF
.,TRBJ1-2,.,TRBV7-9,13,TGTGCCAGCCGCTTAGCACAGAACTATGGCTACACCTTC,CASRLAQNYGYTF
.,TRBJ1-5,few,TRBV6-5,13,TGTGCCAGCACCGGGGGGGCAGGGCAGCCCCAGCATTTT,CASTGGAGQPQHF
TRBD2,TRBJ2-1,.,TRBV6-5,17,TGTGCCAGCAGTTCAACGATTGGGAGCGGGAGGGCCAATGAGCAGTTCTTC,CASSSTIGSGRANEQFF
.,TRBJ1-4,many,TRBV5-8,16,TGTGCCAACCCCAGCCCACAGGGTTGGACTAATGAAAAACTGTTTTTT,CANPSPQGWTNEKLFF
.,TRBJ2-7,many,TRBV6-2/TRBV6-3,15,TGTGCCAGCAGTTCCTCGGGACTTAATGCCTACGAGCAGTACTTC,CASSSSGLNAYEQYF
.,TRBJ2-5,few,TRBV2,11,TGTGCCAGCAACCACCAAGAGACCCAGTACTTC,CASNHQETQYF
.,TRBJ2-7,many,TRBV27,15,TGTGCCAGCAGTTTAGGGCCGACCCCGACCTACGAGCAGTACTTC,CASSLGPTPTYEQYF
TRBD1,TRBJ2-7,many,TRBV4-3,15,TGCGCCAGCAGCCCCCGGGACAGGGGCGCCTACGAGCAGTACTTC,CASSPRDRGAYEQYF
.,TRBJ1-1,many,TRBV27,15,TGTGCCAGCAGTCCTCGACAGGAAACGAACACTGAAGCTTTCTTT,CASSPRQETNTEAFF
.,TRBJ1-4,many,TRBV29-1,13,TGCAGCGTTTCGGGGGAGTTCAGTGAAAAACTGTTTTTT,CSVSGEFSEKLFF
.,TRBJ2-3,many,TRBV7-9,14,TGTGCCAGCAGCTTAGCCGGTTTTCAAGATACGCAGTATTTT,CASSLAGFQDTQYF
TRBD1,TRBJ1-1,many,TRBV6-6,16,TGTGCCAGCAGTTACGAGACAGGGGATATGAACACTGAAGCTTTCTTT,CASSYETGDMNTEAFF
TRBD2,TRBJ2-7,few,TRBV28,16,TGTGCCAGCAGTTTCCTGTCTAGCGGGAACCACTACGAGCAGTACTTC,CASSFLSSGNHYEQYF